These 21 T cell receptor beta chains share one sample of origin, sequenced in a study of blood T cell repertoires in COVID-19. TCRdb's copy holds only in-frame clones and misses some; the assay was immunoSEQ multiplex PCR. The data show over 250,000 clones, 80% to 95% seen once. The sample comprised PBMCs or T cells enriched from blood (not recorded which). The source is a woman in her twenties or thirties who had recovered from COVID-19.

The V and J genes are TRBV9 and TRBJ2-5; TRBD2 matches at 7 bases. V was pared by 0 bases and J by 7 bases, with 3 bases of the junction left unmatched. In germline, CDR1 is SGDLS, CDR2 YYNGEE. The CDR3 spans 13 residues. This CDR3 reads CASSVVAGVTQYF. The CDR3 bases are TGTGCCAGCAGCGTAGTTGCGGGAGTGACCCAGTACTTC.

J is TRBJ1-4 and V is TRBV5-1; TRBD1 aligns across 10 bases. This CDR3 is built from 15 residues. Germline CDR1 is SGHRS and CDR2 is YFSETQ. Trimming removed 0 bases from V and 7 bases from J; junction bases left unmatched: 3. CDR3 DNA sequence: TGCGCCAGCAGCTTGGGAGGGACAGGGGCTGAAAAACTGTTTTTT. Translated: CASSLGGTGAEKLFF.

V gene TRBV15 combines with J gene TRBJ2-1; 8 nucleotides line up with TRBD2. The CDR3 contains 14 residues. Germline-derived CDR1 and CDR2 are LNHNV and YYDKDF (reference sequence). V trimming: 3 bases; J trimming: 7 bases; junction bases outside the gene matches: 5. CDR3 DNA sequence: TGTGCCACCAGCAGGGGGACTAGTTCAAATGAGCAGTTCTTC. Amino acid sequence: CATSRGTSSNEQFF.

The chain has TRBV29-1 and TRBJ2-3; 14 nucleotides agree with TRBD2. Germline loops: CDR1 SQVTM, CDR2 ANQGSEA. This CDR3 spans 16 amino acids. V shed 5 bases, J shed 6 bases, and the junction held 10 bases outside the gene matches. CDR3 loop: CSVTSTSGRALDTQYF. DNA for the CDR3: TGCAGCGTTACCTCGACTAGCGGGAGGGCCCTCGATACGCAGTATTTT.

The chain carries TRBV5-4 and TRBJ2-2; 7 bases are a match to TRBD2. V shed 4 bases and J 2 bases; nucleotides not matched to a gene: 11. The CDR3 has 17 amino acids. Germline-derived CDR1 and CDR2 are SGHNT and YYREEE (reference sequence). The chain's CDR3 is CASSPGGVAGNTGELFF. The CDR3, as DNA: TGTGCCAGCAGCCCAGGAGGGGTAGCGGGTAACACCGGGGAGCTGTTTTTT.

The CDR3 sequence is CASTPTSGSMTDTQYF. DNA for the CDR3: TGTGCCAGTACACCGACTAGCGGGAGTATGACAGATACGCAGTATTTT. The chain links TRBV19 to TRBJ2-3, with TRBD2 matching over 12 bases. CDR1 is LNHDA, CDR2 SQIVND, per germline (reference sequence). Trimming removed 7 bases from V and 3 bases from J; junction bases left unmatched: 8. This CDR3 is built from 16 residues.

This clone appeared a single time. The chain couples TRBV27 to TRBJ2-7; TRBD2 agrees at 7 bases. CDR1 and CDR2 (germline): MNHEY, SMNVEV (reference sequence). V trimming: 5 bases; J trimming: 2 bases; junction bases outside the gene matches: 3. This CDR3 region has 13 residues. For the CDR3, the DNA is TGTGCCAGCAGTCAAGCGGGACCCTACGAGCAGTACTTC. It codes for CASSQAGPYEQYF.

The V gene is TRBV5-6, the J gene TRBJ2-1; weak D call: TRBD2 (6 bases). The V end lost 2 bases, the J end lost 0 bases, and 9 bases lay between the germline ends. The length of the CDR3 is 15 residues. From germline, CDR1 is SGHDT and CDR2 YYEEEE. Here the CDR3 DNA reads TGTGCCAGCAGCTTTAGCGGTAGCTCCTACAATGAGCAGTTCTTC. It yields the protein CASSFSGSSYNEQFF.

This CDR3 reads CASSYSRQGAYEQYF. DNA for the CDR3: TGTGCCAGCAGTTACTCGCGGCAGGGTGCCTACGAGCAGTACTTC. V is TRBV6-5 and J is TRBJ2-7; D might be TRBD1 (5 bases). V was cut by 0 bases and J by 2 bases, with 11 bases left in between. The germline V gene encodes CDR1 MNHEY and CDR2 SVGAGI. The CDR3 has 15 residues.

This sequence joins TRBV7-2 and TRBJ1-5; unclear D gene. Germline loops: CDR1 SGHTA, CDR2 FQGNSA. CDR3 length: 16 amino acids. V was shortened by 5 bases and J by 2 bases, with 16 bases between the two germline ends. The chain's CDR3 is CASSQDPGWGNQPQHF. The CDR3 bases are TGTGCCAGCAGCCAGGACCCGGGATGGGGCAATCAGCCCCAGCATTTT. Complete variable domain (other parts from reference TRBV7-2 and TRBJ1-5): GAGVSQSPSNKVTEKGKDVELRCDPISGHTALYWYRQSLGQGLEFLIYFQGNSAPDKSGLPSDRFSAERTGGSVSTLTIQRTQQEDSAVYLCASSQDPGWGNQPQHFGDGTRLSIL.

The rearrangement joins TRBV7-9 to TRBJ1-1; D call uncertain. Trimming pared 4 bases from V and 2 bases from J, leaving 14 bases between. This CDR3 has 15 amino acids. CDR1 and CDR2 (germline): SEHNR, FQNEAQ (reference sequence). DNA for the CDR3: TGTGCCAGCAGCTCCAATAGATTGGGCAACACTGAAGCTTTCTTT. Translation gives CASSSNRLGNTEAFF.

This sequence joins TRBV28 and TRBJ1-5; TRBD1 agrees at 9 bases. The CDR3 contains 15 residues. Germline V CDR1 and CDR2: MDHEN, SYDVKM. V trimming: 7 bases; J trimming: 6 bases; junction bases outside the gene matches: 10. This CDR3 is CASTKLGTGSQPQHF. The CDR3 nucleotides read TGTGCCAGCACAAAACTGGGGACAGGGAGTCAGCCCCAGCATTTT.

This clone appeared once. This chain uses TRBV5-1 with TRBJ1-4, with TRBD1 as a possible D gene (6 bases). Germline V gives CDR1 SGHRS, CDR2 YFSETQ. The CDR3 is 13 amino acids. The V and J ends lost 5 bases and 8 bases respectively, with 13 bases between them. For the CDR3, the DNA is TGCGCCAGCAGTCGGACAGTAGGCGAAAAACTGTTTTTT. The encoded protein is CASSRTVGEKLFF.

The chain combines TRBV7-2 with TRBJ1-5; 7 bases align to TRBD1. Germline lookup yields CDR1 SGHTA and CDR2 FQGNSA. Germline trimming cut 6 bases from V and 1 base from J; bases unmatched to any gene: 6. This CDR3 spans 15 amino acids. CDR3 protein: CASRTGTASNQPQHF. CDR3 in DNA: TGTGCCAGCAGAACCGGGACAGCCAGCAATCAGCCCCAGCATTTT.

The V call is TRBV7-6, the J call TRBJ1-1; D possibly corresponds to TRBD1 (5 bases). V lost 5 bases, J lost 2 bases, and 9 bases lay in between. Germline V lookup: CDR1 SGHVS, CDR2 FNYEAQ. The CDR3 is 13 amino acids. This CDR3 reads CASSQGSNTEAFF. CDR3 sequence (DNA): TGTGCCAGCAGCCAGGGATCAAACACTGAAGCTTTCTTT.

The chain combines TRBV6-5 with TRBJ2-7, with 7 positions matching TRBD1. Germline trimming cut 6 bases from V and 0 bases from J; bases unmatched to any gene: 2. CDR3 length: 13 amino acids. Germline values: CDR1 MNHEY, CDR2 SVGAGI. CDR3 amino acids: CASSDRASYEQYF. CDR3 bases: TGTGCCAGCAGCGACAGGGCCTCCTACGAGCAGTACTTC.

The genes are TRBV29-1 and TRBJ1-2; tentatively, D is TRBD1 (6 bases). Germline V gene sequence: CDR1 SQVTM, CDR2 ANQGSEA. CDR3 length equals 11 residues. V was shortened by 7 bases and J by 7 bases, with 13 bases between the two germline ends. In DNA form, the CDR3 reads TGCAGCGGTGGGACAACTGGTGGCTACACCTTC. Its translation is CSGGTTGGYTF.

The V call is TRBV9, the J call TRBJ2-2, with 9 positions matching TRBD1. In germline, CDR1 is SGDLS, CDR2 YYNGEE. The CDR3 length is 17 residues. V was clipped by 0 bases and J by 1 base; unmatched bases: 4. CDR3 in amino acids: CASSVVPGQGNTGELFF. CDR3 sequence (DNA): TGTGCCAGCAGCGTAGTTCCGGGACAGGGGAACACCGGGGAGCTGTTTTTT.

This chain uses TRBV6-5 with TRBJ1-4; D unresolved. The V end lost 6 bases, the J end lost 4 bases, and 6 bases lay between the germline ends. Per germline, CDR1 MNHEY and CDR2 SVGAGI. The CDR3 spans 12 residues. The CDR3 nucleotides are TGTGCCAGCAGGGGCGTTAATGAAAAACTGTTTTTT. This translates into CASRGVNEKLFF.

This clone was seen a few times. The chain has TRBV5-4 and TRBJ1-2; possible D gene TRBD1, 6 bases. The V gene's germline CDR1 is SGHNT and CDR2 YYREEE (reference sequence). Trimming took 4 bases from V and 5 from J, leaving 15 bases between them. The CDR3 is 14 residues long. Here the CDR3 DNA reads TGTGCCAGCAGCCCGACACAGACAGGATATGGCTACACCTTC. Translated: CASSPTQTGYGYTF. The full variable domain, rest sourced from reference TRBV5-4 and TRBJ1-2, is ETGVTQSPTHLIKTRGQQVTLRCSSQSGHNTVSWYQQALGQGPQFIFQYYREEENGRGNFPPRFSGLQFPNYSSELNVNALELDDSALYLCASSPTQTGYGYTFGSGTRLTVV.

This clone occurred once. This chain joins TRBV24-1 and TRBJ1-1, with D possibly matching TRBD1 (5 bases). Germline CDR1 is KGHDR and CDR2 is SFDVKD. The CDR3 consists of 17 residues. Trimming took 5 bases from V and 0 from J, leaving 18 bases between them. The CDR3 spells CATSAPVRGDLNTEAFF. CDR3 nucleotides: TGTGCCACCAGTGCCCCCGTTCGGGGGGATCTGAACACTGAAGCTTTCTTT.